A single sample gave rise to the 30 T cell receptor beta chains below, sequenced in a study of T cell responses to AZD1222 COVID-19 vaccine. TCRdb keeps only in-frame clones here, not all; method: immunoSEQ multiplex PCR. Of 110,000 to 150,000 clones listed, around 88% were seen once; the top ten hold around 3.6%. The sequences come from peripheral blood, collected on day 0 of AZD1222 vaccination. These receptors all stem from an adult in good health.

The CDR3 loop reads CASSLSTGGTYEQYF. The CDR3 bases are TGTGCCAGCAGCTTAAGTACAGGGGGAACCTACGAGCAGTACTTC. The rearrangement joins TRBV11-2 to TRBJ2-7; 8 bases line up with TRBD1. The CDR3 runs to 15 residues. The V segment lost 2 bases and the J segment 2 bases; nucleotides outside the gene matches: 5. Per the germline V gene, CDR1 is SGHAT and CDR2 is FQNNGV.

This clone occurred once. The rearrangement uses TRBV24-1 and TRBJ1-5; D remains unclear. Germline V CDR1 and CDR2: KGHDR, SFDVKD. CDR3 length: 15 amino acids. V lost 3 bases, J lost 2 bases, and 10 bases lay in between. The CDR3 here is CATSDKVVGNQPQHF. CDR3 nucleotides: TGTGCCACCAGTGATAAAGTCGTCGGCAATCAGCCCCAGCATTTT.

This clone was observed a few times. This chain links TRBV6-5 with TRBJ2-1; possibly TRBD2 for D (5 bases). Trimming pared 4 bases from V and 3 bases from J, leaving 13 bases between. CDR1 and CDR2 from the germline V gene are MNHEY and SVGAGI. The CDR3 is made up of 15 amino acids. The CDR3 protein is CASSSKPGDYNEQFF. CDR3 sequence (DNA): TGTGCCAGCAGTTCCAAACCCGGGGACTACAATGAGCAGTTCTTC.

This clone was picked up one time. The V and J genes are TRBV4-1 and TRBJ2-7; tentative D call: TRBD2 (5 bases). V was cut by 1 base and J by 6 bases, with 13 bases left in between. Looked up from germline, CDR1 is MGHRA and CDR2 is YSYEKL. This CDR3 has 14 residues. The CDR3 is CASSQVGGNGEQYF. The DNA of the CDR3 is TGCGCCAGCAGCCAAGTAGGAGGTAACGGCGAGCAGTACTTC.

The chain combines TRBV7-8 with TRBJ2-6; D possibly corresponds to TRBD2 (6 bases). The CDR3 contains 15 residues. V gave up 6 bases and J gave up 3 bases, with 12 bases separating them. CDR1 and CDR2 from the germline V gene are SGHVS and FQNEAQ. The CDR3 DNA reads as TGTGCCAGCAGTCTCGGGAGACTTGGGGCCAACGTCCTGACTTTC. It encodes CASSLGRLGANVLTF.

The gene calls are TRBV20-1 and TRBJ1-2, with a tentative D call TRBD1 (5 bases). The V gene's germline CDR1 is DFQATT and CDR2 SNEGSKA (reference sequence). The CDR3 sequence is 13 residues long. V was shortened by 3 bases and J by 7 bases, with 15 bases between the two germline ends. The DNA of the CDR3 is TGCAGTGCTAGTCGGGCGGGGCGAGCTGGCTACACCTTC. This encodes CSASRAGRAGYTF.

The gene calls are TRBV29-1 and TRBJ1-1; D gene unclear. V was trimmed by 3 bases and J by 6 bases, leaving 8 bases between them. The CDR3 has 11 amino acids. The germline gives CDR1 SQVTM, CDR2 ANQGSEA. CDR3 DNA: TGCAGCGTTGATAAGAATCCTGAAGCTTTCTTT. It translates to CSVDKNPEAFF.

The chain joins TRBV3-1 (or the pseudogene TRBV3-2) to TRBJ1-1; weak D call: TRBD1 (5 bases). V lost 4 bases to trimming and J lost 2 bases, with 11 bases between them. This CDR3 region has 14 residues. The V gene's germline CDR1 is LGHDT and CDR2 YNNKEL (reference sequence). The CDR3 DNA follows: TGTGCCAGCAGCCTGGGGCAGGTAAACACTGAAGCTTTCTTT. Residues: CASSLGQVNTEAFF.

The chain employs TRBV13 and TRBJ1-2; 10 bases agree with TRBD1. The CDR3 loop spans 14 amino acids. Germline CDR1 is PRHDT and CDR2 is FYEKMQ (reference sequence). The trim removed 5 bases at V and 7 bases at J, leaving 7 bases unmatched. The CDR3 DNA is TGTGCCAGCAGCGCCGGGGACAGGGGAGGTGGCTACACCTTC. Residues: CASSAGDRGGGYTF.

The chain combines TRBV18 with TRBJ1-1; 8 bases are shared with TRBD1. From germline, CDR1 is KGHSH and CDR2 LQKENI. This CDR3 contains 15 residues. The V segment lost 4 bases and the J segment 3 bases; nucleotides outside the gene matches: 7. The CDR3 nucleotides are TGTGCCAGCTCACTCCGGACAGGGCAACACACTGAAGCTTTCTTT. Translated: CASSLRTGQHTEAFF.

This rearrangement joins TRBV6-2 or TRBV6-3 to TRBJ1-1, with D possibly being TRBD1 (6 bases). Trimming removed 5 bases from V and 6 bases from J, with 16 bases in between. The CDR3 spans 14 residues. The V gene's germline CDR1 is MNHEY and CDR2 SVGEGT. CDR3 DNA sequence: TGTGCCAGCAGTGGGCAGGGGTTATTTCCTGAAGCTTTCTTT. It translates to CASSGQGLFPEAFF.

The chain links TRBV27 to TRBJ2-2, with D hard to call. CDR3 size: 11 residues. Trimming cost V 6 bases and J 3 bases, with 2 bases left between them. Germline loops: CDR1 MNHEY, CDR2 SMNVEV (reference sequence). The CDR3 loop reads CASSDTGELFF. CDR3 nucleotides: TGTGCCAGCAGCGACACCGGGGAGCTGTTTTTT.

This clone was recorded once. The rearrangement uses TRBV7-2 and TRBJ2-5; D is ambiguous. The germline V and J ends were trimmed by 4 bases and 1 base, with 10 bases remaining between them. The length of the CDR3 is 14 residues. Germline V lookup: CDR1 SGHTA, CDR2 FQGNSA. CDR3 residues: CASSYQASQETQYF. The CDR3 region has the DNA TGTGCCAGCAGCTACCAGGCTTCCCAAGAGACCCAGTACTTC.

The V and J genes are TRBV29-1 and TRBJ2-2; 13 nucleotides line up with TRBD2. Looked up from germline, CDR1 is SQVTM and CDR2 is ANQGSEA. This CDR3 has 15 residues. V was clipped by 4 bases and J by 6 bases; unmatched bases: 5. CDR3 sequence: CSVGTSGGGAGELFF. The CDR3 region has the DNA TGCAGCGTTGGGACTAGCGGGGGAGGAGCCGGGGAGCTGTTTTTT.

This clone was counted many times. This rearrangement joins TRBV6-4 to TRBJ2-2; TRBD2 might be the D (5 bases). The ends were cut back, 2 bases at V and 4 bases at J, with 5 bases in the middle. Germline V gives CDR1 MRHNA, CDR2 SNTAGT. The CDR3 runs 13 residues. CDR3 coding DNA: TGTGCCAGCAGTGACAGCGGCACCGGGGAGCTGTTTTTT. Protein: CASSDSGTGELFF.

This chain joins TRBV7-8 and TRBJ2-2; TRBD2 matches at 7 bases. Germline CDR1 and CDR2: SGHVS and FQNEAQ. The CDR3 runs 15 residues. The J segment lost 3 bases and the V segment lost 3 bases, leaving 4 bases of the junction unmatched. DNA for the CDR3: TGTGCCAGCAGCTTTGCGGGAGTTTACACCGGGGAGCTGTTTTTT. This sequence encodes CASSFAGVYTGELFF.

The genes are TRBV12-3 or TRBV12-4 and TRBJ1-5; no definite D call. The CDR3 contains 12 residues. V was clipped by 6 bases and J by 11 bases, with 14 bases between them. CDR3: CASRSGELAQHF. DNA for the CDR3: TGTGCCAGCAGGAGCGGCGAGCTGGCCCAGCATTTT.

This sequence joins TRBV2 and TRBJ1-2, with D perhaps TRBD1 (5 bases). The CDR3 is 14 residues long. V lost 0 bases and J 4 bases, leaving 9 bases between the germline ends. Germline V lookup: CDR1 SNHLY, CDR2 FYNNEI. CDR3 residues: CASSEAGGVYGYTF. Here the CDR3 DNA reads TGTGCCAGCAGTGAAGCGGGAGGGGTCTATGGCTACACCTTC.

The V call is TRBV30, the J call TRBJ2-2; D remains unclear. Germline V CDR1 and CDR2: GTSNPN, SVGIG (reference sequence). Trimming cost V 4 bases and J 5 bases, with 5 bases left between them. CDR3 length: 11 residues. The CDR3 DNA follows: TGTGCCTGGAAGGATACCGGGGAGCTGTTTTTT. Translation gives CAWKDTGELFF. Filled out from reference TRBV30 and TRBJ2-2, the complete variable domain reads SQTIHQWPATLVQPVGSPLSLECTVEGTSNPNLYWYRQAAGRGLQLLFYSVGIGQISSEVPQNLSASRPQDRQFILSSKKLLLSDSGFYLCAWKDTGELFFGEGSRLTVL.

This sequence joins TRBV15 and TRBJ2-5; TRBD1 aligns across 7 bases. V lost 2 bases, J lost 4 bases, and 4 bases stayed unmatched. This CDR3 region has 14 residues. Germline-derived CDR1 and CDR2 are LNHNV and YYDKDF (reference sequence). The CDR3 loop is CATSRKGAGETQYF. The CDR3 DNA sequence: TGTGCCACCAGCAGAAAGGGGGCTGGAGAGACCCAGTACTTC.

In its sample, this clone was seen once. DNA for the CDR3: TGTGCCAGTAGTCCCATGCAGTACCTCAATCAGCCCCAGCATTTT. It codes for CASSPMQYLNQPQHF. The chain couples TRBV19 to TRBJ1-5, with unresolved D. This CDR3 region has 15 residues. Germline V CDR1 and CDR2: LNHDA, SQIVND (reference sequence). Trimming took off 5 bases at V and 3 bases at J, with 14 bases between the two ends.

This clone was counted a single time. This chain uses TRBV28 with TRBJ1-5; TRBD1 aligns across 9 bases. The CDR3 has 15 residues. Trimming removed 7 bases from V and 7 bases from J; junction bases left unmatched: 11. Germline loops: CDR1 MDHEN, CDR2 SYDVKM. CDR3 bases: TGTGCCAGCACCAATGGCGACAGGGGGGAGCAGCCCCAGCATTTT. Encoded protein: CASTNGDRGEQPQHF. The full variable domain, completed using reference TRBV28 and TRBJ1-5, is DVKVTQSSRYLVKRTGEKVFLECVQDMDHENMFWYRQDPGLGLRLIYFSYDVKMKEKGDIPEGYSVSREKKERFSLILESASTNQTSMYLCASTNGDRGEQPQHFGDGTRLSIL.

The chain employs TRBV7-9 and TRBJ1-4; D unclear. Trimming removed 6 bases from V and 5 bases from J, with 16 bases in between. CDR3 length: 15 amino acids. Germline-derived CDR1 and CDR2 are SEHNR and FQNEAQ (reference sequence). This CDR3 is CASSLDGIGNEKLFF. DNA of the CDR3: TGTGCCAGCAGTCTAGACGGAATCGGGAATGAAAAACTGTTTTTT.

The chain links TRBV19 to TRBJ2-7; 7 nucleotides agree with TRBD1. In germline, CDR1 is LNHDA, CDR2 SQIVND (reference sequence). The trim removed 4 bases at V and 1 base at J, leaving 7 bases unmatched. This CDR3 region has 15 residues. CDR3: CASSSRDSKSYEQYF. The CDR3, as DNA: TGTGCCAGTAGTAGTCGGGACAGTAAATCCTACGAGCAGTACTTC. Supplemented by reference TRBV19 and TRBJ2-7, the full variable domain reads DGGITQSPKYLFRKEGQNVTLSCEQNLNHDAMYWYRQDPGQGLRLIYYSQIVNDFQKGDIAEGYSVSREKKESFPLTVTSAQKNPTAFYLCASSSRDSKSYEQYFGPGTRLTVT.

The gene calls are TRBV7-2 and TRBJ1-3; unclear D gene. The ends were cut back, 5 bases at V and 1 base at J, with 9 bases in the middle. In germline, CDR1 is SGHTA, CDR2 FQGNSA. The CDR3 is 14 residues long. The CDR3 sequence is CASSVVLSGNTIYF. For the CDR3, the DNA is TGTGCCAGCAGCGTAGTTCTTTCTGGAAACACCATATATTTT.

The chain employs TRBV6-2 or TRBV6-3 and TRBJ1-2; D perhaps matches TRBD1 (6 bases). V was trimmed by 6 bases and J by 7 bases, leaving 18 bases between them. The CDR3 length is 14 residues. Germline V lookup: CDR1 MNHEY, CDR2 SVGEGT. The CDR3 region has the DNA TGTGCCAGCAGCTATCCAGGGGATGAGAGTGGCTACACCTTC. Its translation: CASSYPGDESGYTF.

The chain carries TRBV18 and TRBJ1-1; 7 bases line up with TRBD1. The CDR3 contains 16 residues. Per the germline V gene, CDR1 is KGHSH and CDR2 is LQKENI. V lost 6 bases to trimming and J lost 0 bases; unmatched junction nucleotides: 10. This CDR3 reads CASSPGTVNMNTEAFF. CDR3 DNA sequence: TGTGCCAGCTCCCCCGGGACAGTTAACATGAACACTGAAGCTTTCTTT.

This chain connects TRBV5-1 to TRBJ2-3; D not certain. V was shortened by 1 base and J by 11 bases, with 11 bases between the two germline ends. Germline values: CDR1 SGHRS, CDR2 YFSETQ. The CDR3 has 12 residues. CDR3 protein: CASSLNPDLQYF. The CDR3 nucleotides are TGCGCCAGCAGCTTGAATCCAGATCTGCAGTATTTT.

The V gene is TRBV24-1, the J gene TRBJ1-2, with D possibly TRBD1 on 5 matching bases. Deletions cut 7 bases from V and 5 bases from J, with 13 bases between. From germline, CDR1 is KGHDR and CDR2 SFDVKD. The CDR3 is 13 amino acids. CDR3 sequence reads: CATSPRGQYGYTF. DNA for the CDR3: TGTGCCACCAGCCCACGGGGCCAGTATGGCTACACCTTC.

J is TRBJ2-7 and V is TRBV18, with 10 nucleotides matching TRBD1. The CDR3 totals 16 residues. The ends lost 3 bases at V and 6 bases at J; junction bases unmatched: 11. The germline V gene has CDR1 KGHSH and CDR2 LQKENI. The CDR3 bases are TGTGCCAGCTCACCGTCCCTGGGACAGGGGAAAACCGAGCAGTACTTC. It translates to CASSPSLGQGKTEQYF.